This T cell receptor beta chain was documented in a study of CD8+ T cells in alopecia areata. RNA extraction was followed by reverse transcription into cDNA, which acted as the sequencing template. Libraries were prepared by immunoSEQ multiplex PCR; TCRdb keeps only in-frame clonotypes and omits some of them. The profile covers 200,000 to 250,000 clones, with 50% to 75% appearing a single time and 4% to 5% taken by the ten largest. Treatment: oral pan-JAK inhibitor, 5-10 mg twice daily. Cell sorting was applied to PBMCs, and CD4+ and CD8+ T cells were collected. The CDR3 totals 12 residues. CDR1 is GTSNPN, CDR2 SVGIG, per germline (reference sequence). V lost 4 bases, J lost 4 bases, and 10 bases lay in between.

This TCR came from a human donor with alopecia areata. The source material was CD4+ T cells sorted from blood, sampled at week 4, from a patient treated with tofacitinib. This sequence joins TRBV30 and TRBJ2-5, with D possibly being TRBD2 (6 bases). CDR3 sequence (DNA): TGTGCCTGGACCGCCGGGGGAGAGACCCAGTACTTC. As protein: CAWTAGGETQYF.